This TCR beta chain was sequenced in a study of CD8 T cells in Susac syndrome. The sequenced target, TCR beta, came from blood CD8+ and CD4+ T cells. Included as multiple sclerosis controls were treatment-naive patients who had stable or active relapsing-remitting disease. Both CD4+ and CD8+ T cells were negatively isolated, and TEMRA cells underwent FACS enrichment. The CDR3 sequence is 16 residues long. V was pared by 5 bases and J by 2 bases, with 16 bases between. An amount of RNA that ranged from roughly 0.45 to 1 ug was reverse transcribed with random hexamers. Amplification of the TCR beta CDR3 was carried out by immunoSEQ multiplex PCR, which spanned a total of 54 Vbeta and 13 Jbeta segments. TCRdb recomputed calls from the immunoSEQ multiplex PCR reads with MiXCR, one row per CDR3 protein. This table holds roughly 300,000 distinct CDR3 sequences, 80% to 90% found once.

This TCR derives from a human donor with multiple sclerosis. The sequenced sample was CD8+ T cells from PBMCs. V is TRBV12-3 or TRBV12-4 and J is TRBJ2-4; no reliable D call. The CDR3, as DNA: TGTGCCAGCAGTCCCTCTGGCGTTCGGACCAAAAACATTCAGTACTTC. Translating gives CASSPSGVRTKNIQYF.